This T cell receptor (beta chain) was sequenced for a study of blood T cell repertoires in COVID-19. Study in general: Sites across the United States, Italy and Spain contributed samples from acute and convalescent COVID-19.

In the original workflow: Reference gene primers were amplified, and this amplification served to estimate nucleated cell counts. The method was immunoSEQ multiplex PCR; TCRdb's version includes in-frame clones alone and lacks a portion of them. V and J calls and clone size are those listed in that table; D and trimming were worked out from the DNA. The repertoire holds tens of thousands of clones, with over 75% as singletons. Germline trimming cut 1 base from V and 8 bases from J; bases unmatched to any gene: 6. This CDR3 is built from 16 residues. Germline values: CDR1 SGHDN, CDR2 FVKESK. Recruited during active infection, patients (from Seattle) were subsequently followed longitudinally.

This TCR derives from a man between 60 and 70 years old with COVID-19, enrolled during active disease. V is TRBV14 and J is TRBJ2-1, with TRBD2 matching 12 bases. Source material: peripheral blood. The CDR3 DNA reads TGTGCCAGCAGCCAAGCCTCTAGCGGGAGGGCGGATGAGCAGTTCTTC. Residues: CASSQASSGRADEQFF.